These 32 T cell receptor beta chains were all obtained from the same sample, sequenced in a study of T cell responses to AZD1222 COVID-19 vaccine. TCRdb's copy holds only in-frame clones and misses some; the assay was immunoSEQ multiplex PCR. The top ten hold under 3.5% of the sample, which has some 150,000 clones, approximately 90% seen once. Sequencing used peripheral blood, obtained on day 0 of MenACWY control vaccination. These receptors originate from an adult in good health.

This rearrangement joins TRBV4-2 to TRBJ2-7; 8 bases are a match to TRBD2. Germline values: CDR1 LGHNA, CDR2 YNFKEQ. V was clipped by 2 bases and J by 4 bases; unmatched bases: 13. CDR3 size: 17 residues. The CDR3, as DNA: TGTGCCAGCAGCCAACAATCTATCGGGAGGGCGCGATACGAGCAGTACTTC. Protein: CASSQQSIGRARYEQYF.

This chain links TRBV30 with TRBJ1-3; D uncertain. This CDR3 has 12 amino acids. The germline V gene encodes CDR1 GTSNPN and CDR2 SVGIG (reference sequence). Trimming stripped 5 bases from V and 4 bases from J, with 9 bases between. The CDR3 nucleotides are TGTGCCTGGGGGCAGAGCGGAAACACCATATATTTT. It yields the protein CAWGQSGNTIYF. The variable domain in full, completed from reference TRBV30 and TRBJ1-3, reads SQTIHQWPATLVQPVGSPLSLECTVEGTSNPNLYWYRQAAGRGLQLLFYSVGIGQISSEVPQNLSASRPQDRQFILSSKKLLLSDSGFYLCAWGQSGNTIYFGEGSWLTVV.

Points on this clone: The same CDR3 also results from other DNA sequences found in this sample. The chain recombines TRBV11-2 with TRBJ1-2; maybe TRBD1 (6 bases). The germline V and J ends were trimmed by 3 bases and 2 bases, with 7 bases remaining between them. This CDR3 contains 13 residues. CDR1 SGHAT and CDR2 FQNNGV come from the germline V gene. CDR3 sequence (DNA): TGTGCCAGCAGCTTGGACAGAAACTATGGCTACACCTTC. This translates into CASSLDRNYGYTF.

The chain carries TRBV5-1 and TRBJ1-6; D gene uncertain. Germline CDR1 reads SGHRS; CDR2 reads YFSETQ. CDR3 length: 15 amino acids. V was shortened by 0 bases and J by 8 bases, with 12 bases between the two germline ends. CDR3 DNA: TGCGCCAGCAGCTTGGAGGGCCGGAGAGATTCACCCCTCCACTTT. This sequence encodes CASSLEGRRDSPLHF.

The rearrangement uses TRBV28 and TRBJ1-2, with D possibly being TRBD1 (5 bases). Germline CDR1 reads MDHEN; CDR2 reads SYDVKM. There are 13 residues in the CDR3. The V and J ends lost 8 bases and 4 bases respectively, with 14 bases between them. The CDR3 sequence is CASRGRDPYGYTF. The DNA for the CDR3 is TGTGCCAGCCGGGGCCGGGATCCCTATGGCTACACCTTC.

The V and J genes are TRBV28 and TRBJ1-2; no clear D gene. Between the trimmed V and J ends, which lost 6 bases and 2 bases, there was a span of 10 bases. CDR3 size: 13 residues. The V gene's germline CDR1 is MDHEN and CDR2 SYDVKM. The CDR3 DNA is TGTGCCAGCAGCTACGGACGGAACTATGGCTACACCTTC. Translated, it gives CASSYGRNYGYTF.

This chain connects TRBV4-3 to TRBJ2-2; D possibly corresponds to TRBD2 (5 bases). Germline assignment: CDR1 LGHNA and CDR2 YSLEER. The CDR3 length is 16 residues. Deletions cut 4 bases from V and 4 bases from J, with 16 bases between. The CDR3 region is CASSRASRAGTGELFF. CDR3 DNA: TGCGCCAGCAGCCGAGCTAGTCGGGCGGGCACCGGGGAGCTGTTTTTT.

In regard to this clone: Distinct nucleotide sequences in the sample also encode this CDR3. The chain recombines TRBV18 with TRBJ2-1; TRBD2 matches 12 bases. The CDR3 length is 16 residues. CDR1 and CDR2 from the germline V gene are KGHSH and LQKENI. V lost 3 bases to trimming and J lost 1 base; unmatched junction nucleotides: 1. The CDR3 protein is CASSPGLAGSYNEQFF. Written as DNA, the CDR3 is TGTGCCAGCTCACCCGGACTAGCGGGGTCCTACAATGAGCAGTTCTTC. The whole variable domain, remainder taken from reference TRBV18 and TRBJ2-1, is NAGVMQNPRHLVRRRGQEARLRCSPMKGHSHVYWYRQLPEEGLKFMVYLQKENIIDESGMPKERFSAEFPKEGPSILRIQQVVRGDSAAYFCASSPGLAGSYNEQFFGPGTRLTVL.

The chain recombines TRBV7-9 with TRBJ2-2, with D possibly TRBD1 on 6 matching bases. V lost 4 bases and J lost 4, with 19 bases in between. The germline gives CDR1 SEHNR, CDR2 FQNEAQ (reference sequence). This CDR3 spans 17 amino acids. DNA for the CDR3: TGTGCCAGCAGCTGGTCCTACAGGGTTGAACTCACCGGGGAGCTGTTTTTT. Its protein product is CASSWSYRVELTGELFF. Filled out from reference TRBV7-9 and TRBJ2-2, the complete variable domain reads DTGVSQNPRHKITKRGQNVTFRCDPISEHNRLYWYRQTLGQGPEFLTYFQNEAQLEKSRLLSDRFSAERPKGSFSTLEIQRTEQGDSAMYLCASSWSYRVELTGELFFGEGSRLTVL.

This rearrangement joins TRBV6-1 to TRBJ2-7; possibly TRBD1 for D (5 bases). The CDR3 runs to 12 residues. Germline CDR1 and CDR2: MNHNS and SASEGT. V was pared by 3 bases and J by 4 bases, with 7 bases between. The CDR3 spells CASSDRGYEQYF. The CDR3 region has the DNA TGTGCCAGCAGTGATAGGGGATACGAGCAGTACTTC.

This chain connects TRBV5-1 to TRBJ2-7; D is perhaps TRBD1 or TRBD2 (6 bases each). This CDR3 region has 14 residues. V was clipped by 5 bases and J by 0 bases, with 12 bases between them. Per germline, CDR1 SGHRS and CDR2 YFSETQ. The CDR3 region is CASRVSGASYEQYF. CDR3 nucleotide sequence: TGCGCCAGCAGGGTATCGGGGGCCTCCTACGAGCAGTACTTC.

This chain links TRBV7-2 with TRBJ1-3; D unresolved. Germline V gene data show CDR1 as SGHTA and CDR2 as FQGNSA. V lost 1 base to trimming and J lost 4 bases, with 8 bases between them. The CDR3 covers 14 residues. The CDR3 DNA reads TGTGCCAGCAGCTTAGGAGGAGGGGGAAACACCATATATTTT. Amino acid sequence: CASSLGGGGNTIYF.

The CDR3 here is CASSVSGGTGELFF. The CDR3 region has the DNA TGTGCCAGCAGCGTCTCGGGGGGGACCGGGGAGCTGTTTTTT. This chain uses TRBV7-9 with TRBJ2-2, with 8 positions matching TRBD2. V dropped 5 bases and J dropped 5; count of bases not matched to a gene: 4. Germline assignment: CDR1 SEHNR and CDR2 FQNEAQ (reference sequence). The CDR3 totals 14 residues.

This chain joins TRBV7-9 and TRBJ1-2; D perhaps matches TRBD1 (5 bases). With 7 bases removed from V and 5 bases from J, the gap between germline ends came to 17 bases. The CDR3 consists of 14 residues. Germline V gene lookup returns CDR1 SEHNR and CDR2 FQNEAQ (reference sequence). CDR3 amino acids: CASTSHRGTYGYTF. CDR3 coding DNA: TGTGCCAGCACCTCACACCGGGGCACGTATGGCTACACCTTC.

This chain joins TRBV5-4 and TRBJ1-2; D is undetermined. CDR3 length: 14 amino acids. Germline V CDR1 and CDR2: SGHNT, YYREEE (reference sequence). V gave up 5 bases and J gave up 2 bases, with 13 bases separating them. CDR3 bases: TGTGCCAGCAGGTCGATCGTTGGGAACTATGGCTACACCTTC. Residues: CASRSIVGNYGYTF.

J is TRBJ2-2 and V is TRBV5-1; TRBD1 agrees at 9 bases. The CDR3 runs to 16 residues. Germline CDR1 reads SGHRS; CDR2 reads YFSETQ. With 5 bases clipped from V and 6 bases from J, the junction kept 11 bases outside the gene matches. The CDR3 loop is CASRNPYRGPAGELFF. CDR3 in DNA: TGCGCCAGCAGGAACCCTTACAGGGGGCCGGCCGGGGAGCTGTTTTTT.

The chain employs TRBV4-1 and TRBJ1-1; 8 bases are a match to TRBD1. The CDR3 length is 18 residues. Germline values: CDR1 MGHRA, CDR2 YSYEKL. CDR3 in DNA: TGCCCCACCAGCCGACAGTTCGGGACAGGCGGACGGAACACTGAAGCTTTCTTT. It is translated as CPTSRQFGTGGRNTEAFF.

The chain is built from TRBV10-3 and TRBJ2-3; possibly TRBD2 for D (6 bases). Germline CDR1 reads ENHRY; CDR2 reads SYGVKD. CDR3 length: 17 amino acids. V gave up 0 bases and J gave up 0 bases, with 13 bases separating them. The CDR3: CAISESGAGKSTDTQYF. The CDR3 nucleotides read TGTGCCATCAGTGAGTCTGGGGCGGGGAAGAGCACAGATACGCAGTATTTT.

In its sample, this clone was seen a few times. This chain uses TRBV7-2 with TRBJ2-5, with D tentatively TRBD2 (6 bases). V lost 5 bases to trimming and J lost 9 bases, with 13 bases between them. Germline V gene lookup returns CDR1 SGHTA and CDR2 FQGNSA. This CDR3 region has 12 residues. CDR3 DNA: TGTGCCAGCAGCGAAGGTCGGGACTCCCAGTACTTC. Amino acids: CASSEGRDSQYF.

The J gene is TRBJ2-2, the V gene TRBV5-1; TRBD2 is a possible D gene (6 bases). Germline assignment: CDR1 SGHRS and CDR2 YFSETQ. The CDR3 is 16 residues long. Between the trimmed V and J ends, which lost 1 base and 4 bases, there was a span of 14 bases. CDR3 sequence reads: CASSLKAGSGTGELFF. CDR3 nucleotide sequence: TGCGCCAGCAGCTTGAAGGCGGGGTCAGGCACCGGGGAGCTGTTTTTT.

The rearrangement links TRBV3-1 (or the pseudogene TRBV3-2) to TRBJ1-2; D call uncertain. Trimming left V 1 base short and J 4 bases short, with 10 bases between. Germline CDR1 is LGHDT and CDR2 is YNNKEL (reference sequence). The CDR3 consists of 14 residues. This CDR3 is CASSQGGSGYGYTF. CDR3 DNA sequence: TGTGCCAGCAGCCAAGGCGGTTCTGGCTATGGCTACACCTTC.

This chain uses TRBV12-3 or TRBV12-4 with TRBJ1-2; TRBD1 is a possible D gene (5 bases). V was clipped by 6 bases and J by 5 bases, with 10 bases between them. The CDR3 consists of 12 residues. In nucleotides, the CDR3 is TGTGCCAGCAGCCGAGAGGGGTATGGCTACACCTTC. It specifies CASSREGYGYTF.

The chain couples TRBV7-3 to TRBJ1-1, with unresolved D. This CDR3 contains 13 residues. V dropped 0 bases and J dropped 4 bases, with 6 bases sitting between them. Looked up from germline, CDR1 is SGHTA and CDR2 is FQGTGA. This CDR3 is CASSLTGSTEAFF. The CDR3 region has the DNA TGTGCCAGCAGCTTAACAGGGAGCACTGAAGCTTTCTTT.

The chain combines TRBV24-1 with TRBJ1-5, with a tentative D call TRBD1 (6 bases). This CDR3 has 14 residues. Germline V gene lookup returns CDR1 KGHDR and CDR2 SFDVKD. Between the trimmed V and J ends, which lost 4 bases and 7 bases, there was a span of 13 bases. CDR3 in amino acids: CATSEGGPRQPQHF. DNA for the CDR3: TGTGCCACCAGTGAGGGGGGCCCTCGACAGCCCCAGCATTTT.

The DNA of the CDR3 is TGTGCCAGCTCACCACAGGTCGCTAGCGGGGGCCAGGGGGACGAGCAGTACTTC. Translating it yields CASSPQVASGGQGDEQYF. This chain links TRBV18 with TRBJ2-7, with 10 bases identical to TRBD2. The ends lost 1 base at V and 5 bases at J; junction bases unmatched: 14. The CDR3 spans 18 residues. CDR1 is KGHSH and CDR2 is LQKENI in the germline V gene.

V usage is TRBV19 and J usage is TRBJ1-5, with D possibly TRBD1 on 5 matching bases. The CDR3 spans 16 residues. Trimming removed 6 bases from V and 2 bases from J, with 17 bases in between. CDR1 and CDR2 from the germline V gene are LNHDA and SQIVND (reference sequence). For the CDR3, the DNA is TGTGCCAGTAGCTCACTTGAGGCCAGGGGCAATCAGCCCCAGCATTTT. As protein: CASSSLEARGNQPQHF.

The chain couples TRBV5-1 to TRBJ2-5; weak D call: TRBD1 (5 bases). Germline values: CDR1 SGHRS, CDR2 YFSETQ. The CDR3 runs to 16 residues. V was cut by 4 bases and J by 2 bases, with 18 bases left in between. CDR3 nucleotides: TGCGCCAGCAGCAACCAACCCCAGGGTTCACAAGAGACCCAGTACTTC. This gives the protein CASSNQPQGSQETQYF.

The chain is built from TRBV7-8 and TRBJ2-1, with 12 positions matching TRBD1. This CDR3 spans 20 amino acids. J lost 4 bases, V lost 5 bases, and 18 bases had no gene match. Germline-derived CDR1 and CDR2 are SGHVS and FQNEAQ. The CDR3 here is CASSTWDRGPGRPKYNEQFF. The DNA for the CDR3 is TGTGCCAGCAGCACCTGGGACAGGGGGCCCGGACGGCCAAAATACAATGAGCAGTTCTTC. The full variable domain, rest sourced from reference TRBV7-8 and TRBJ2-1, is GAGVSQSPRYKVAKRGQDVALRCDPISGHVSLFWYQQALGQGPEFLTYFQNEAQLDKSGLPSDRFFAERPEGSVSTLKIQRTQQEDSAVYLCASSTWDRGPGRPKYNEQFFGPGTRLTVL.

This clone was found a few times. The chain recombines TRBV12-5 with TRBJ2-1; 7 nucleotides agree with TRBD1. Unmatched junction bases numbered 9, after V lost 0 bases and J lost 7 bases. CDR3 length: 16 amino acids. Germline loops: CDR1 LGHNT, CDR2 FRNRAP. The CDR3 sequence is CASGLVLGGSVNEQFF. The CDR3 region has the DNA TGTGCTAGTGGTTTGGTACTAGGGGGCAGCGTGAATGAGCAGTTCTTC.

This rearrangement joins TRBV7-2 to TRBJ1-3, with D possibly being TRBD1 (5 bases). The V and J ends lost 5 bases and 0 bases respectively, with 17 bases between them. The CDR3 is 17 residues long. Germline loops: CDR1 SGHTA, CDR2 FQGNSA. CDR3 sequence: CASSHRDRPSSGNTIYF. The CDR3 coding sequence is TGTGCCAGCAGCCACCGGGACCGTCCATCCTCTGGAAACACCATATATTTT.

V gene TRBV12-3 or TRBV12-4 combines with J gene TRBJ1-3; D gene uncertain. The CDR3 is 13 amino acids. The V end lost 4 bases, the J end lost 0 bases, and 4 bases lay between the germline ends. DNA of the CDR3: TGTGCCAGCAGTTCAGCCTCTGGAAACACCATATATTTT. It encodes CASSSASGNTIYF.

The chain links TRBV30 to TRBJ1-2; D gene uncertain. From germline, CDR1 is GTSNPN and CDR2 SVGIG (reference sequence). V lost 1 base and J 6 bases, leaving 6 bases between the germline ends. The CDR3 runs 11 residues. Here the CDR3 DNA reads TGTGCCTGGAGTGCACGGAATGGCTACACCTTC. Translation: CAWSARNGYTF.